The 28 T cell receptor beta chains below all came from one sample that was sequenced in a study of naive and memory T cell subsets. Study-wide results and limits: Possibly reflecting memory cells re-expressing CD45RA, a few larger clonotypes occurred in naive repertoires, especially CD8.

Both TRBC1 and TRBC2 were covered by a beta constant-region primer of two equimolar oligonucleotides. The ligated cDNA underwent four PCR rounds using SP2 and nested alpha and beta constant-region primers. One entry per CDR3 protein results from TCRdb running MiXCR on the UMI-ligation and nested PCR reads. The table has about 140,000 distinct CDR3 sequences, about 20% seen once. For these receptors, no antigen is known. What was sequenced was naive CD8+ T cells from blood. These receptor sequences come from a human donor in good health.

The chain joins TRBV6-4 to TRBJ2-2, with 7 positions matching TRBD1. The CDR3 totals 14 residues. Germline loops: CDR1 MRHNA, CDR2 SNTAGT. Trimming at V came to 8 bases and at J to 6 bases, leaving 9 bases not matched to a gene. The CDR3 DNA reads as TGTGCCAGCGCTACGCAGGGGGACGCCGGGGAGCTGTTTTTT. Protein product: CASATQGDAGELFF.

This clonotype was counted many times. J is TRBJ2-7 and V is TRBV20-1, with D tentatively TRBD2 (6 bases). Germline V gene data show CDR1 as DFQATT and CDR2 as SNEGSKA (reference sequence). The CDR3 loop spans 15 amino acids. V lost 0 bases and J 3 bases, leaving 15 bases between the germline ends. The CDR3 sequence: CSARDRGTLDYEQYF. The DNA of the CDR3 is TGCAGTGCTAGAGATAGAGGGACTCTAGACTACGAGCAGTACTTC.

The V and J genes are TRBV28 and TRBJ1-1; D might be TRBD1 (6 bases). Germline V gene lookup returns CDR1 MDHEN and CDR2 SYDVKM. V was cut by 8 bases and J by 5 bases, with 15 bases left in between. This CDR3 comprises 13 residues. The CDR3 nucleotides read TGTGCCAGCCTCAGGGGCCCTTGGACTGAAGCTTTCTTT. As protein: CASLRGPWTEAFF.

This clonotype occurred a few times. For the CDR3, the DNA is TGTGCCAGCAGTTTCAGGTTGGACCGGGTTTACGAGCAGTACTTC. Its protein product is CASSFRLDRVYEQYF. The chain links TRBV27 to TRBJ2-7; D ambiguous. Germline V lookup: CDR1 MNHEY, CDR2 SMNVEV (reference sequence). CDR3 length: 15 residues. V shed 3 bases and J shed 4 bases, with 16 bases lying between them.

The chain recombines TRBV28 with TRBJ2-7; the D is unclear. The V gene's germline CDR1 is MDHEN and CDR2 SYDVKM. This CDR3 has 13 amino acids. Trimming pared 2 bases from V and 3 bases from J, leaving 8 bases between. CDR3: CASSLRRSYEQYF. In DNA, the CDR3 is TGTGCCAGCAGTTTAAGGCGGAGCTACGAGCAGTACTTC. The complete variable domain, with remaining parts taken from reference TRBV28 and TRBJ2-7, reads DVKVTQSSRYLVKRTGEKVFLECVQDMDHENMFWYRQDPGLGLRLIYFSYDVKMKEKGDIPEGYSVSREKKERFSLILESASTNQTSMYLCASSLRRSYEQYFGPGTRLTVT.

This clonotype was found a few times. V and J are TRBV6-2 or TRBV6-3 and TRBJ1-1; 10 bases align to TRBD1. The CDR3 length is 15 residues. Germline CDR1 is MNHEY and CDR2 is SVGEGT. V lost 6 bases to trimming and J lost 6 bases; unmatched junction nucleotides: 10. The CDR3: CASRHRDRGLPEAFF. The CDR3 DNA reads as TGTGCCAGCAGACACCGGGACAGGGGTCTCCCTGAAGCTTTCTTT.

This clonotype occurred once. The CDR3 nucleotides read TGTGCCAGCAGTTACGACTCGGACAGCACCGGGGAGCTGTTTTTT. Its translation: CASSYDSDSTGELFF. The rearrangement joins TRBV6-5 to TRBJ2-2; D perhaps matches TRBD1 (6 bases). The germline V and J ends were trimmed by 2 bases and 4 bases, with 11 bases remaining between them. The CDR3 length is 15 residues. Germline V gives CDR1 MNHEY, CDR2 SVGAGI.

This clonotype was counted only a few times. The chain uses TRBV12-3 or TRBV12-4 and TRBJ2-2; 10 bases match TRBD2. CDR3 size: 17 residues. Trimming took 6 bases from V and 5 from J; bases not matched to a gene: 12. CDR3 sequence: CASSFGLAGEETGELFF. DNA of the CDR3: TGTGCCAGCAGCTTCGGGCTAGCGGGAGAGGAGACCGGGGAGCTGTTTTTT.

This rearrangement joins TRBV9 to TRBJ2-1; 12 bases are shared with TRBD2. Trimming at V came to 4 bases and at J to 2 bases, leaving 1 base not matched to a gene. This CDR3 is built from 15 residues. The germline V gene encodes CDR1 SGDLS and CDR2 YYNGEE. DNA of the CDR3: TGTGCCAGCAGCCTAGCGGGGGGGGCCTACAATGAGCAGTTCTTC. Amino acids: CASSLAGGAYNEQFF.

This clonotype was seen more than once but under ten times. The gene calls are TRBV23-1 and TRBJ2-6, with D perhaps matching TRBD1 (6 bases). TRBV23-1 is known as an ORF, though its function is uncertain. Trimming shortened V by 0 bases and J by 3 bases, and 12 bases separated the two germline ends. There are 17 residues in the CDR3. The CDR3 is CASSQSHRAGGANVLTF. DNA for the CDR3: TGCGCCAGCAGTCAATCCCACAGGGCGGGTGGGGCCAACGTCCTGACTTTC.

This clonotype was recorded a few times. V is TRBV14 and J is TRBJ1-1; tentative D call: TRBD1 (6 bases). Germline CDR1 is SGHDN and CDR2 is FVKESK. This CDR3 has 15 amino acids. The V end lost 4 bases, the J end lost 3 bases, and 15 bases lay between the germline ends. The CDR3 sequence: CASSPTGTPDTEAFF. The CDR3 bases are TGTGCCAGCAGCCCGACCGGGACACCGGACACTGAAGCTTTCTTT.

In this sample, this clonotype turned up a few times. The CDR3 reads CASSLDTFATNEKLFF. The CDR3 DNA reads as TGTGCCAGCAGTTTAGACACCTTTGCAACTAATGAAAAACTGTTTTTT. The rearrangement joins TRBV12-3 or TRBV12-4 to TRBJ1-4; D is undetermined. The CDR3 extends over 16 amino acids. Trimming left V 1 base short and J 0 bases short, with 9 bases between.

This clonotype was counted a few times. The rearrangement links TRBV6-2 or TRBV6-3 to TRBJ1-1; a possible D gene is TRBD1 (5 bases). CDR1 MNHEY and CDR2 SVGEGT come from the germline V gene. The V and J ends lost 4 bases and 11 bases respectively, with 17 bases between them. The CDR3 covers 13 residues. This chain's CDR3 is CASSFPPDSDAFF. The CDR3 DNA sequence: TGTGCCAGCAGTTTCCCCCCCGACAGTGACGCTTTCTTT.

The chain uses TRBV29-1 and TRBJ1-1; no definite D call. The CDR3 extends over 12 amino acids. V was clipped by 2 bases and J by 1 base, with 5 bases between them. The germline gives CDR1 SQVTM, CDR2 ANQGSEA. The CDR3 DNA follows: TGCAGCGTTGAAAAGGCGAACACTGAAGCTTTCTTT. Its protein product is CSVEKANTEAFF.

The genes are TRBV19 and TRBJ2-1, with D tentatively TRBD2 (6 bases). The CDR3 has 14 amino acids. Deletions cut 3 bases from V and 2 bases from J, with 8 bases between. Germline V CDR1 and CDR2: LNHDA, SQIVND (reference sequence). DNA for the CDR3: TGTGCCAGTAGTATGGGAGGTCCCTACAATGAGCAGTTCTTC. It is translated as CASSMGGPYNEQFF.

The chain carries TRBV27 and TRBJ2-1; 7 nucleotides match TRBD2. Germline trimming cut 5 bases from V and 6 bases from J; bases unmatched to any gene: 10. This CDR3 contains 15 residues. The germline V gene has CDR1 MNHEY and CDR2 SMNVEV (reference sequence). This chain's CDR3 is CASSDPRDYLNEQFF. CDR3 nucleotide sequence: TGTGCCAGCAGTGACCCCCGGGACTACCTCAATGAGCAGTTCTTC.

The V call is TRBV25-1, the J call TRBJ2-3; D is perhaps TRBD2 (5 bases). The CDR3 is 14 amino acids. V was pared by 3 bases and J by 3 bases, with 10 bases between. Germline CDR1 MGHDK, CDR2 SYGVNS. DNA of the CDR3: TGTGCCAGCAGTGACATTCCGGGAACAGATACGCAGTATTTT. This codes for CASSDIPGTDTQYF.

This clonotype was counted a few times. This chain uses TRBV27 with TRBJ2-3; D is tentatively TRBD1 or TRBD2 (5 bases each). Germline-derived CDR1 and CDR2 are MNHEY and SMNVEV (reference sequence). The CDR3 totals 12 residues. Here the CDR3 reads CAAGTLIDTQYF. The DNA for the CDR3 is TGTGCAGCCGGGACCTTGATAGATACGCAGTATTTT.

The gene calls are TRBV3-1 and TRBJ2-3; D perhaps matches TRBD2 (5 bases). The CDR3 has 11 amino acids. Germline values: CDR1 LGHDT, CDR2 YNNKEL (reference sequence). The ends were cut back, 10 bases at V and 5 bases at J, with 10 bases in the middle. In DNA form, the CDR3 reads TGTGCCACCCACGAGGGAGATACGCAGTATTTT. Protein product: CATHEGDTQYF.

This clonotype was seen more than once but under ten times. The gene calls are TRBV12-5 and TRBJ1-6, with 7 positions matching TRBD1. This CDR3 region has 14 residues. V lost 1 base to trimming and J lost 9 bases; unmatched junction nucleotides: 3. CDR1 and CDR2 (germline): LGHNT, FRNRAP. CDR3 in amino acids: CASGLGQGGSPLHF. CDR3 in DNA: TGTGCTAGTGGTTTGGGACAGGGAGGTTCACCCCTCCACTTT.

This chain connects TRBV20-1 to TRBJ2-1; 11 bases are a match to TRBD2. CDR3 size: 15 residues. Germline V CDR1 and CDR2: DFQATT, SNEGSKA (reference sequence). The trim removed 2 bases at V and 1 base at J, leaving 1 base unmatched. The CDR3 DNA reads TGCAGTGCTAGACTAGCGGGAGGATCCTACAATGAGCAGTTCTTC. Translated, it gives CSARLAGGSYNEQFF.

This clonotype was observed a handful of times. The chain combines TRBV4-1 with TRBJ2-3, with 7 bases fitting TRBD2. The J segment lost 1 base and the V segment lost 10 bases, leaving 11 bases of the junction unmatched. Looked up from germline, CDR1 is MGHRA and CDR2 is YSYEKL. The CDR3 has 15 amino acids. The CDR3 loop reads CATRHFAGGTDTQYF. In DNA form, the CDR3 reads TGCGCCACCCGACATTTTGCGGGAGGCACAGATACGCAGTATTTT.

V gene TRBV28 combines with J gene TRBJ2-7; a possible D gene is TRBD2 (5 bases). V was trimmed by 3 bases and J by 1 base, leaving 22 bases between them. Germline CDR1 MDHEN, CDR2 SYDVKM. The CDR3 sequence is 18 residues long. The CDR3 DNA follows: TGTGCCAGCAGTTTCCCATCCGACCAGCGGACCCTTTCCTACGAGCAGTACTTC. It specifies CASSFPSDQRTLSYEQYF.

The chain recombines TRBV5-1 with TRBJ2-1; 9 bases are a match to TRBD2. The V gene end was trimmed by 2 bases and the J gene end by 5 bases; junction bases not matched to a gene: 5. The germline V gene encodes CDR1 SGHRS and CDR2 YFSETQ. The CDR3 consists of 15 residues. The CDR3 nucleotides read TGCGCCAGCAGCTTTTGGCTAGCGGGGCACAATGAGCAGTTCTTC. This encodes CASSFWLAGHNEQFF.

This clonotype was detected only a few times. The rearrangement uses TRBV12-3 or TRBV12-4 and TRBJ2-1; tentatively, D is TRBD2 (6 bases). V gave up 1 base and J gave up 5 bases, with 18 bases separating them. The CDR3 loop spans 17 amino acids. In DNA, the CDR3 is TGTGCCAGCAGTTTAGTGCGGGGAACTGGCCCCCACAATGAGCAGTTCTTC. Translation: CASSLVRGTGPHNEQFF.

This clonotype was seen a few times. The rearrangement joins TRBV20-1 to TRBJ2-7; maybe TRBD2 (6 bases). Deletions cut 5 bases from V and 2 bases from J, with 10 bases between. This CDR3 is built from 12 residues. In germline, CDR1 is DFQATT, CDR2 SNEGSKA (reference sequence). CDR3 sequence: CSARWGAYEQYF. The CDR3 DNA follows: TGCAGTGCTCGGTGGGGGGCCTACGAGCAGTACTTC.

The V call is TRBV4-1, the J call TRBJ2-2; D remains unclear. Germline V CDR1 and CDR2: MGHRA, YSYEKL. Trimming took 2 bases from V and 7 from J, leaving 5 bases between them. The CDR3 is made up of 12 amino acids. CDR3 sequence (DNA): TGCGCCAGCAGCCAACTTAACGGGGAGCTGTTTTTT. Residues: CASSQLNGELFF.

In this sample, this clonotype turned up a few times. The chain uses TRBV21-1 and TRBJ1-5; the table's D gene call, TRBD1, was not cross checked with the DNA. TRBV21-1 is deemed a pseudogene. CDR3 length: 17 amino acids. The CDR3 sequence is CASSKGDRGWSNQPQHF. The CDR3 region has the DNA TGTGCCAGCAGCAAAGGCGACAGGGGATGGAGCAATCAGCCCCAGCATTTT.